A selection of T cell receptor beta chains follows, all from one sample in a study of cytomegalovirus exposure and HLA in healthy donors. Profiling relied on immunoSEQ multiplex PCR, and the TCRdb table lists in-frame clones only, not all of them. Altogether about 200,000 clones are present, 70% to 80% being singletons, with the ten largest covering approximately 3%. The sample taken for sequencing was PBMCs. These receptors were obtained from a woman younger than 45 in good health and CMV-seronegative. CDR3s include the opening cysteine and the closing phenylalanine or tryptophan. D genes are given only for firm matches. The size field is filled for only some rows; it gives once, few, many or a size class.

j_call: TRBJ1-5
v_call: TRBV18
d_call: -
clone_size: -
cdr3_aa: CASSPRQANQPQHF
cdr3_nt: TGTGCCAGCTCACCACGGCAGGCTAATCAGCCCCAGCATTTT

j_call: TRBJ1-5
v_call: TRBV6-5
d_call: -
clone_size: few
cdr3_aa: CASSWGLRQPQHF
cdr3_nt: TGTGCCAGCAGTTGGGGACTTCGCCAGCCCCAGCATTTT

j_call: TRBJ1-5
v_call: TRBV2
d_call: TRBD1
clone_size: -
cdr3_aa: CASSDQGARSNQPQHF
cdr3_nt: TGTGCCAGCAGTGATCAGGGGGCGAGGAGCAATCAGCCCCAGCATTTT

j_call: TRBJ1-1
v_call: TRBV11-2
d_call: -
clone_size: -
cdr3_aa: CASSLKLGGFTEAFF
cdr3_nt: TGTGCCAGCAGCTTAAAGTTGGGGGGATTCACTGAAGCTTTCTTT

j_call: TRBJ2-3
v_call: TRBV29-1
d_call: -
clone_size: -
cdr3_aa: CSVAKKPWPDTQYF
cdr3_nt: TGCAGCGTTGCAAAGAAACCATGGCCAGATACGCAGTATTTT

j_call: TRBJ2-6
v_call: TRBV6-5
d_call: -
clone_size: once
cdr3_aa: CASAQGAGANVLTF
cdr3_nt: TGTGCCAGTGCGCAAGGGGCTGGGGCCAACGTCCTGACTTTC

j_call: TRBJ2-2
v_call: TRBV5-1
d_call: TRBD1
clone_size: -
cdr3_aa: CASSLTTGGNTGELFF
cdr3_nt: TGCGCCAGCAGCCTGACGACAGGGGGCAACACCGGGGAGCTGTTTTTT

j_call: TRBJ2-1
v_call: TRBV23-1
d_call: TRBD2
clone_size: -
cdr3_aa: CASRRGLAGSSYNEQFF
cdr3_nt: TGCGCCAGCAGAAGAGGACTAGCGGGGAGCTCCTACAATGAGCAGTTCTTC

j_call: TRBJ2-7
v_call: TRBV6-5
d_call: -
clone_size: -
cdr3_aa: CASSYSSRSIHYEQYF
cdr3_nt: TGTGCCAGCAGTTACTCGTCTAGGTCGATACACTACGAGCAGTACTTC

j_call: TRBJ2-7
v_call: TRBV28
d_call: -
clone_size: -
cdr3_aa: CASRSDNSYEQYF
cdr3_nt: TGTGCCAGCAGGTCGGACAATTCCTACGAGCAGTACTTC

j_call: TRBJ1-2
v_call: TRBV2
d_call: -
clone_size: -
cdr3_aa: CASSRIIANYGYTF
cdr3_nt: TGTGCCAGCAGCCGCATAATAGCTAACTATGGCTACACCTTC

j_call: TRBJ2-1
v_call: TRBV30
d_call: TRBD2
clone_size: -
cdr3_aa: CAWRLGLAGRANNEQFF
cdr3_nt: TGTGCCTGGAGACTTGGACTAGCGGGACGCGCCAACAATGAGCAGTTCTTC

j_call: TRBJ2-5
v_call: TRBV6-5
d_call: -
clone_size: -
cdr3_aa: CASSYGGAGRETQYF
cdr3_nt: TGTGCCAGCAGTTACGGCGGGGCTGGGAGAGAGACCCAGTACTTC

j_call: TRBJ2-1
v_call: TRBV12-2
d_call: -
clone_size: -
cdr3_aa: CASRLVPKLNEQFF
cdr3_nt: TGTGCAAGTCGTCTTGTCCCGAAACTGAATGAGCAGTTCTTC

j_call: TRBJ2-1
v_call: TRBV13
d_call: TRBD2
clone_size: -
cdr3_aa: CASSPIREDLDNEQFF
cdr3_nt: TGTGCCAGCAGTCCTATTCGGGAGGACCTCGACAATGAGCAGTTCTTC

j_call: TRBJ2-5
v_call: TRBV18
d_call: TRBD2
clone_size: -
cdr3_aa: CASSRSVSLAGEETQYF
cdr3_nt: TGTGCCAGCTCACGAAGCGTTTCACTAGCGGGAGAAGAGACCCAGTACTTC

j_call: TRBJ2-5
v_call: TRBV7-2
d_call: -
clone_size: -
cdr3_aa: CASSLAQGREETQYF
cdr3_nt: TGTGCCAGCAGCTTAGCCCAGGGGCGCGAAGAGACCCAGTACTTC

j_call: TRBJ2-1
v_call: TRBV5-1
d_call: -
clone_size: -
cdr3_aa: CASSLESANNEQFF
cdr3_nt: TGCGCCAGCAGCTTGGAGAGTGCAAACAATGAGCAGTTCTTC

j_call: TRBJ1-6
v_call: TRBV5-4
d_call: -
clone_size: once
cdr3_aa: CASSRRQDHSPLHF
cdr3_nt: TGTGCCAGCAGCCGCCGACAGGATCATTCACCCCTCCACTTT

j_call: TRBJ2-2
v_call: TRBV7-9
d_call: -
clone_size: -
cdr3_aa: CASSGGTANTGELFF
cdr3_nt: TGTGCCAGCAGCGGGGGGACGGCCAACACCGGGGAGCTGTTTTTT

j_call: TRBJ2-1
v_call: TRBV7-9
d_call: -
clone_size: -
cdr3_aa: CASSLWQGNNEQFF
cdr3_nt: TGTGCCAGCAGCCTCTGGCAGGGGAACAATGAGCAGTTCTTC

j_call: TRBJ1-1
v_call: TRBV10-3
d_call: -
clone_size: -
cdr3_aa: CAIKPGGDTEAFF
cdr3_nt: TGTGCCATCAAACCCGGCGGGGACACTGAAGCTTTCTTT

j_call: TRBJ1-1
v_call: TRBV7-2
d_call: -
clone_size: -
cdr3_aa: CASSFWQGKTEAFF
cdr3_nt: TGTGCCAGCAGCTTTTGGCAGGGAAAAACTGAAGCTTTCTTT

j_call: TRBJ2-7
v_call: TRBV7-9
d_call: -
clone_size: -
cdr3_aa: CASSSPGQPYEQYF
cdr3_nt: TGTGCCAGCAGCTCCCCGGGACAACCCTACGAGCAGTACTTC

j_call: TRBJ1-1
v_call: TRBV12-5
d_call: -
clone_size: -
cdr3_aa: CASGSEFDTEAFF
cdr3_nt: TGTGCTAGTGGTTCCGAGTTTGACACTGAAGCTTTCTTT

j_call: TRBJ1-4
v_call: TRBV11-2
d_call: -
clone_size: -
cdr3_aa: CASSLGWAGTTNEKLFF
cdr3_nt: TGTGCCAGCAGCTTAGGTTGGGCCGGGACAACTAATGAAAAACTGTTTTTT

j_call: TRBJ2-5
v_call: TRBV4-2
d_call: -
clone_size: -
cdr3_aa: CASSQGTQMGTGEQYF
cdr3_nt: TGTGCCAGCAGCCAAGGAACCCAGATGGGTACGGGAGAGCAGTACTTC

j_call: TRBJ1-2
v_call: TRBV5-1
d_call: TRBD1
clone_size: -
cdr3_aa: CASSLVLTGTNYGYTF
cdr3_nt: TGCGCCAGCAGCCTTGTCCTGACAGGGACTAACTATGGCTACACCTTC

j_call: TRBJ2-2
v_call: TRBV27
d_call: TRBD2
clone_size: few
cdr3_aa: CASRPIGTSGYTGELFF
cdr3_nt: TGTGCCAGCAGGCCCATAGGGACTAGCGGTTACACCGGGGAGCTGTTTTTT

j_call: TRBJ1-5
v_call: TRBV19
d_call: TRBD1
clone_size: -
cdr3_aa: CASTLWQGAQPQHF
cdr3_nt: TGTGCCAGTACCCTATGGCAGGGGGCACAGCCCCAGCATTTT

j_call: TRBJ2-5
v_call: TRBV13
d_call: -
clone_size: -
cdr3_aa: CASSLGPYKETQYF
cdr3_nt: TGTGCCAGCAGCTTAGGGCCTTACAAAGAGACCCAGTACTTC

j_call: TRBJ2-5
v_call: TRBV29-1
d_call: TRBD1
clone_size: -
cdr3_aa: CSVLQGRQYF
cdr3_nt: TGCAGCGTCCTACAGGGGAGACAGTACTTC

j_call: TRBJ2-7
v_call: TRBV18
d_call: TRBD1
clone_size: -
cdr3_aa: CASSTTGTSYEQYF
cdr3_nt: TGTGCCAGCTCAACGACAGGGACCTCCTACGAGCAGTACTTC

j_call: TRBJ2-5
v_call: TRBV21-1
d_call: -
clone_size: -
cdr3_aa: CASSGGAGETQYF
cdr3_nt: TGTGCCAGCAGCGGAGGGGCGGGGGAGACCCAGTACTTC

j_call: TRBJ2-5
v_call: TRBV5-1
d_call: -
clone_size: -
cdr3_aa: CASSLGGTPQETQYF
cdr3_nt: TGCGCCAGCAGCTTGGGTGGGACACCACAAGAGACCCAGTACTTC

j_call: TRBJ1-4
v_call: TRBV6-1
d_call: -
clone_size: -
cdr3_aa: CASSEALAGATNEKLFF
cdr3_nt: TGTGCCAGCAGTGAAGCTCTAGCCGGAGCAACTAATGAAAAACTGTTTTTT

j_call: TRBJ2-7
v_call: TRBV5-1
d_call: TRBD1
clone_size: -
cdr3_aa: CASSWNGQGRNSYEQYF
cdr3_nt: TGCGCCAGCAGCTGGAATGGACAGGGGCGAAACTCCTACGAGCAGTACTTC

j_call: TRBJ1-1
v_call: TRBV28
d_call: -
clone_size: -
cdr3_aa: CASSSGILEAFF
cdr3_nt: TGTGCCAGCAGCTCGGGGATACTTGAAGCTTTCTTT

j_call: TRBJ1-5
v_call: TRBV18
d_call: -
clone_size: few
cdr3_aa: CASSPSQTVNQPQHF
cdr3_nt: TGTGCCAGCTCACCCTCCCAGACAGTGAACCAGCCCCAGCATTTT

j_call: TRBJ1-2
v_call: TRBV7-2
d_call: TRBD1
clone_size: few
cdr3_aa: CASSNPTGGVSGYGYTF
cdr3_nt: TGTGCCAGCAGCAATCCGACAGGGGGCGTATCTGGCTATGGCTACACCTTC

j_call: TRBJ2-7
v_call: TRBV2
d_call: -
clone_size: few
cdr3_aa: CASKSPTSYYEQYF
cdr3_nt: TGTGCCAGCAAATCCCCGACTAGTTACTACGAGCAGTACTTC

j_call: TRBJ1-1
v_call: TRBV9
d_call: -
clone_size: -
cdr3_aa: CASSVGRGLGTEAFF
cdr3_nt: TGTGCCAGCAGCGTAGGGAGAGGGCTGGGGACTGAAGCTTTCTTT

j_call: TRBJ2-5
v_call: TRBV5-1
d_call: -
clone_size: once
cdr3_aa: CASSFRGQETQYF
cdr3_nt: TGCGCCAGCAGCTTTCGAGGTCAAGAGACCCAGTACTTC